A single TCR beta chain is shown here with its context. Individually, TCR cDNA molecules were each labelled with a unique molecular identifier. TCRdb re-derived calls from the 5' RACE reads in MiXCR, one entry per CDR3 protein. The repertoire consists of 40,000 or so distinct CDR3 sequences, with approximately 7.5% occurring once and the leading ten covering approximately 30%. These data are taken from a study of spatial heterogeneity in lung cancer. The CDR3 is made up of 12 amino acids. V lost 2 bases and J lost 6, with 10 bases in between. The germline V gene encodes CDR1 DFQATT and CDR2 SNEGSKA (reference sequence). As for time point: sample taken at primary tumor resection.

The V gene is TRBV20-1, the J gene TRBJ1-1, with D possibly being TRBD1 (5 bases). Sequenced material: PBMCs, taken at surgery. The clonotype comes from a male donor with early-stage non-small cell lung cancer. The CDR3 DNA sequence: TGCAGTGCTAGATCAGGGTTGGCTGAAGCTTTCTTT. Protein product: CSARSGLAEAFF.